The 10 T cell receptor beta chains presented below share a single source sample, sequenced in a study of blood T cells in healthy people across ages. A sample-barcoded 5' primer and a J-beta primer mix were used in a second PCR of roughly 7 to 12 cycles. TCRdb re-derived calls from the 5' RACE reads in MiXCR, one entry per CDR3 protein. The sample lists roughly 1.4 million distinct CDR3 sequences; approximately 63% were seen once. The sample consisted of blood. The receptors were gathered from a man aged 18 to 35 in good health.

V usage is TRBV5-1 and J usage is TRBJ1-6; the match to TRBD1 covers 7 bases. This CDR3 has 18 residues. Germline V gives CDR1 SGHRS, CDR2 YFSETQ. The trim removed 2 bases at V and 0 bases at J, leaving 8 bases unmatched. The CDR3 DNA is TGCGCCAGCAGCTTCATGGGGACAGATTACTCCTATAATTCACCCCTCCACTTT. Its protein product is CASSFMGTDYSYNSPLHF.

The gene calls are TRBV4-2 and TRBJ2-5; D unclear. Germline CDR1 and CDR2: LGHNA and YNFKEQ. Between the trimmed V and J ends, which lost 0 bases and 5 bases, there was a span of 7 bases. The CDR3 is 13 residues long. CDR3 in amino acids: CASSQEVPETQYF. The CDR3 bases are TGTGCCAGCAGCCAAGAAGTCCCCGAGACCCAGTACTTC.

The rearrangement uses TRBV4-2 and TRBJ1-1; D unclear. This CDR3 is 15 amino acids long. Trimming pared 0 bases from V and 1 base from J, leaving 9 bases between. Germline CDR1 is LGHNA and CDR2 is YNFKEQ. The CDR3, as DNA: TGTGCCAGCAGCCAAGATCTTGCGTGGAACACTGAAGCTTTCTTT. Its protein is CASSQDLAWNTEAFF.

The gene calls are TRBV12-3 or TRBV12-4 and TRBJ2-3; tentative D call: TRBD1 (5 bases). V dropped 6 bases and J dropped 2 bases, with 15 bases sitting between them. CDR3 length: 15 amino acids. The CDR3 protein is CASRRRTGSTDTQYF. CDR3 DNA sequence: TGTGCCAGCAGGCGACGCACAGGTTCCACAGATACGCAGTATTTT.

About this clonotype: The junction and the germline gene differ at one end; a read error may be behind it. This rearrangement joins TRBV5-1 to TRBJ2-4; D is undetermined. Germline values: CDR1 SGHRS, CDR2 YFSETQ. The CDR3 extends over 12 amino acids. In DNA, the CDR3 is TGCGCCGGCAGCTCGGACGGGAACATTCAGTACTTC. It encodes CAGSSDGNIQYF.

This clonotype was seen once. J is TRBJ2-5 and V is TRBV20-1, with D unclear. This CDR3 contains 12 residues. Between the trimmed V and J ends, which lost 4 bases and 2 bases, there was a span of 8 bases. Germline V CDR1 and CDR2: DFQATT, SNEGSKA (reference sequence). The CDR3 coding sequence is TGCAGTGCTAATACTGATCAAGAGACCCAGTACTTC. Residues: CSANTDQETQYF.

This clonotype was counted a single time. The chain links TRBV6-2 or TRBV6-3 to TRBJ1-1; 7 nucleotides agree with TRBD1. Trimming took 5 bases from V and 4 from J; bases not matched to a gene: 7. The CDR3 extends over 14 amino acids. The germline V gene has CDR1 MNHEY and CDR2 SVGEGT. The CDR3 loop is CASSTGDRLTEAFF. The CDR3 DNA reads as TGTGCCAGCAGTACGGGGGACAGACTCACTGAAGCTTTCTTT.

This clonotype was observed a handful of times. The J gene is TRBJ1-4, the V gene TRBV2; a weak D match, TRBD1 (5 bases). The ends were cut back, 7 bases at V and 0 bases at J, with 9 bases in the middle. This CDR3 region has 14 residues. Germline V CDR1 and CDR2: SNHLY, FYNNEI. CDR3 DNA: TGTGCCAGCAAACAGGCTGCAACTAATGAAAAACTGTTTTTT. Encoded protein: CASKQAATNEKLFF.

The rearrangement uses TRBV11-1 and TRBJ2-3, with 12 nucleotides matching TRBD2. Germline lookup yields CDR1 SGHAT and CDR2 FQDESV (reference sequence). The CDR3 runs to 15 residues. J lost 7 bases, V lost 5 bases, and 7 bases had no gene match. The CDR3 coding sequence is TGTGCCAGCAGCCGTCTAGCGGGGGGGGATTATACGCAGTATTTT. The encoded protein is CASSRLAGGDYTQYF.

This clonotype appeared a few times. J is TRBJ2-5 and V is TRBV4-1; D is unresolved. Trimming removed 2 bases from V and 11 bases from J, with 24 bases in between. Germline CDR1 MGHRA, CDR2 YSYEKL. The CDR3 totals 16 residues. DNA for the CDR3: TGCGCCAGCAGCCAATCATCCGGCAGGAGCCTCTACGGGCAGTACTTC. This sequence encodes CASSQSSGRSLYGQYF.